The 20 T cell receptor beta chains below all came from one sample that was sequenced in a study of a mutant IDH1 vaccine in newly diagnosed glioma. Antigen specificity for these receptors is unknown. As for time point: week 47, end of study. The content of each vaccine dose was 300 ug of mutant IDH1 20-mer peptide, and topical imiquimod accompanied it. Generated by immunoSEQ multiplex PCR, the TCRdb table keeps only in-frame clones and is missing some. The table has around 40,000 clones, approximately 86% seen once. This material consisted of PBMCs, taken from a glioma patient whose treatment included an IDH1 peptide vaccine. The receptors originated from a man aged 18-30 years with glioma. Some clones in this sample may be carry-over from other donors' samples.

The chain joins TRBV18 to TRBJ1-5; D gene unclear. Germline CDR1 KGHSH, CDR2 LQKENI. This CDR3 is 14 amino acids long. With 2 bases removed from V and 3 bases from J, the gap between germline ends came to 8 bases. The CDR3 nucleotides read TGTGCCAGCTCACCAGGGAATCCCAATCAGCCCCAGCATTTT. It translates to CASSPGNPNQPQHF.

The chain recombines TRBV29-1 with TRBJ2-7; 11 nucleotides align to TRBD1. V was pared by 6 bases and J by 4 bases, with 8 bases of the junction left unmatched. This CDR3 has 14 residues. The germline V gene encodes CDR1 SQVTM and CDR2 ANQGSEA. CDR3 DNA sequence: TGCAGCGTGACGGTCGGGACAGGGGGTTACGAGCAGTACTTC. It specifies CSVTVGTGGYEQYF.

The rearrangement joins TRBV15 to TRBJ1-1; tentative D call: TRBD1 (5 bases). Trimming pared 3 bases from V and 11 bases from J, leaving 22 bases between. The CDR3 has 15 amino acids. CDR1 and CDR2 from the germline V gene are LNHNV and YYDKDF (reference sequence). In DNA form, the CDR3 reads TGTGCCACCAGCAGCCCACGACCCAACCTGGGGCTCGCTTTCTTT. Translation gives CATSSPRPNLGLAFF. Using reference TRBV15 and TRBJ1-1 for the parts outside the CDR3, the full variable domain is DAMVIQNPRYQVTQFGKPVTLSCSQTLNHNVMYWYQQKSSQAPKLLFHYYDKDFNNEADTPDNFQSRRPNTSFCFLDIRSPGLGDTAMYLCATSSPRPNLGLAFFGQGTRLTVV.

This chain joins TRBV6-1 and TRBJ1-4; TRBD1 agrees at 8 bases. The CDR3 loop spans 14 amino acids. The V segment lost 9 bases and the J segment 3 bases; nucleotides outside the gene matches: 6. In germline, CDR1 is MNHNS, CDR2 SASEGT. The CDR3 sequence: CASTTGAPNEKLFF. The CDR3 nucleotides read TGTGCCAGTACGACAGGGGCTCCTAATGAAAAACTGTTTTTT.

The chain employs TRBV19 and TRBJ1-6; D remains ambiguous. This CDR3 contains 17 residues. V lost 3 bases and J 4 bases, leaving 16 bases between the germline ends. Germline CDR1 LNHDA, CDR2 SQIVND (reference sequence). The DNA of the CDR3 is TGTGCCAGTAGTATGCGAGGGAAGGGCCTTTATAATTCACCCCTCCACTTT. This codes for CASSMRGKGLYNSPLHF.

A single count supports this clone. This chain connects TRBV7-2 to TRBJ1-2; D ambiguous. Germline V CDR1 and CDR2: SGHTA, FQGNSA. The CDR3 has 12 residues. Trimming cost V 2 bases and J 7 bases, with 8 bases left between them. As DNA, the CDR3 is TGTGCCAGCAGCTTATGGTCCACTGGCTACACCTTC. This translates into CASSLWSTGYTF.

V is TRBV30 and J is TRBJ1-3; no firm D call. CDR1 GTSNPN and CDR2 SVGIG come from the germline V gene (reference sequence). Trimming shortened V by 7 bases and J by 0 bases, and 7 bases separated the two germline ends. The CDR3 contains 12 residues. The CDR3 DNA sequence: TGTGCCTTACTTAGCTCTGGAAACACCATATATTTT. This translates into CALLSSGNTIYF.

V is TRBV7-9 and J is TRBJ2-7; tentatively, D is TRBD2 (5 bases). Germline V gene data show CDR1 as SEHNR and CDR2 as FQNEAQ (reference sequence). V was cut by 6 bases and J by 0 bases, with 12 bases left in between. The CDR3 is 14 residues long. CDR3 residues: CASSLTAGSYEQYF. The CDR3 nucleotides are TGTGCCAGCAGTCTAACCGCGGGCTCCTACGAGCAGTACTTC. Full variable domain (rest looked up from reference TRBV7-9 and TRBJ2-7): DTGVSQNPRHKITKRGQNVTFRCDPISEHNRLYWYRQTLGQGPEFLTYFQNEAQLEKSRLLSDRFSAERPKGSFSTLEIQRTEQGDSAMYLCASSLTAGSYEQYFGPGTRLTVT.

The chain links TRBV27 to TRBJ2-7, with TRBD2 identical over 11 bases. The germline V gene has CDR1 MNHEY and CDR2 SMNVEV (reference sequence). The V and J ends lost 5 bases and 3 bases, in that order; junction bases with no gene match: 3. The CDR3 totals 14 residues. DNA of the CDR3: TGTGCCAGCAGTCCGGGGACTAGCGGCTACGAGCAGTACTTC. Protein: CASSPGTSGYEQYF.

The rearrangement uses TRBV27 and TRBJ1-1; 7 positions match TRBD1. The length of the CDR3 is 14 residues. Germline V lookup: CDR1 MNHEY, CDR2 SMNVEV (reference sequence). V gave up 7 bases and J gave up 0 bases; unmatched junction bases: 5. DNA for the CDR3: TGTGCCAGCACCCCGGGACAGATGAACACTGAAGCTTTCTTT. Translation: CASTPGQMNTEAFF.

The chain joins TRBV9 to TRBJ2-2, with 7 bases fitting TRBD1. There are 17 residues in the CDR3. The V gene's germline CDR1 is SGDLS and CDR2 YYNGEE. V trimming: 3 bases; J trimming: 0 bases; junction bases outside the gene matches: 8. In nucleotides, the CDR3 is TGTGCCAGCAGCGCCAACGCCGGGACAGCGAACACCGGGGAGCTGTTTTTT. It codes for CASSANAGTANTGELFF.

The CDR3 DNA reads TGTGCCAGCACCTTAAGGGGACAGGGGCAAGAGACCCAGTACTTC. Translating it yields CASTLRGQGQETQYF. The chain recombines TRBV6-1 with TRBJ2-5; 10 nucleotides line up with TRBD1. With V trimmed by 7 bases and J by 2 bases, 7 bases remained unmatched. The germline V gene has CDR1 MNHNS and CDR2 SASEGT. This CDR3 region has 15 residues.

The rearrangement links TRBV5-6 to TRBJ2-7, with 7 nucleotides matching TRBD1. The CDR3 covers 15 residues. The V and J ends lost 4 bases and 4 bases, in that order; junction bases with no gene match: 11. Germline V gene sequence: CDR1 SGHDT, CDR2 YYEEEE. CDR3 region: CASSGGDSEVYEQYF. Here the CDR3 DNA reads TGTGCCAGCAGCGGTGGGGACAGTGAGGTGTACGAGCAGTACTTC.

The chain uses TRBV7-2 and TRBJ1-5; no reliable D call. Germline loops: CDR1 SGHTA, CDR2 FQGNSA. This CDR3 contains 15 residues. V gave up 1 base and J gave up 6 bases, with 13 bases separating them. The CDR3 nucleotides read TGTGCCAGCAGCTTAGTCTGGGGTACGAGTCAGCCCCAGCATTTT. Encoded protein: CASSLVWGTSQPQHF.

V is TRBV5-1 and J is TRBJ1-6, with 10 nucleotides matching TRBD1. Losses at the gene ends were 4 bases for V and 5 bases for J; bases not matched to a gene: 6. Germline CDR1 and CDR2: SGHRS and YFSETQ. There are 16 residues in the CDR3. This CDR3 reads CASSPRTGGNNSPLHF. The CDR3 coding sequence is TGCGCCAGCAGCCCCCGGACAGGGGGAAATAATTCACCCCTCCACTTT.

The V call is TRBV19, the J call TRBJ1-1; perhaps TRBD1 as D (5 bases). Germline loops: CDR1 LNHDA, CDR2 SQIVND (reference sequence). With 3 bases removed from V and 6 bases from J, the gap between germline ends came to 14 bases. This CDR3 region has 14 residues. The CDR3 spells CASSILGARAEAFF. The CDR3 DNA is TGTGCCAGTAGTATCCTAGGGGCTAGGGCTGAAGCTTTCTTT.

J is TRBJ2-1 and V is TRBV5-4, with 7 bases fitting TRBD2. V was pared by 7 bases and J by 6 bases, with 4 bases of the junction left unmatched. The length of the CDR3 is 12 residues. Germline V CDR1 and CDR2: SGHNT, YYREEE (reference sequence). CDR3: CASAGVRNEQFF. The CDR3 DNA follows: TGTGCCAGCGCGGGGGTACGCAATGAGCAGTTCTTC.

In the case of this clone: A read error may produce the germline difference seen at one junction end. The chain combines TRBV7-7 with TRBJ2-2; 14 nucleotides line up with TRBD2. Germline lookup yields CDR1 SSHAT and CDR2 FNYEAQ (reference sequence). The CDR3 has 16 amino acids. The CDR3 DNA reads TGTGCTAGCAGCAGACTAGCGGGGGGGTACACCGGGGAGCTGTTTTTT. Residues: CASSRLAGGYTGELFF. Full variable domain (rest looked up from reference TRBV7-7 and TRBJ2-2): GAGVSQSPRYKVTKRGQDVTLRCDPISSHATLYWYQQALGQGPEFLTYFNYEAQPDKSGLPSDRFSAERPEGSISTLTIQRTEQRDSAMYRCASSRLAGGYTGELFFGEGSRLTVL.

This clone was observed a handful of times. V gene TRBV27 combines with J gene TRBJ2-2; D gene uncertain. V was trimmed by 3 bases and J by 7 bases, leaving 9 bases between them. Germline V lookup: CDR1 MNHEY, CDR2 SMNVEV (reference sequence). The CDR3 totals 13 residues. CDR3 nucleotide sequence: TGTGCCAGCAGTTTGGCACTGTTCGGGGAGCTGTTTTTT. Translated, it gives CASSLALFGELFF.

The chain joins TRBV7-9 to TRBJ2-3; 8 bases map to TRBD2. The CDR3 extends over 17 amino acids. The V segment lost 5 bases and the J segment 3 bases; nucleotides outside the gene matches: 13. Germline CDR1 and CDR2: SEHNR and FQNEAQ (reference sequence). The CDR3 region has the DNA TGTGCCAGCAGCAAGGACCCGTGGCGGGGGGCAACAGATACGCAGTATTTT. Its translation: CASSKDPWRGATDTQYF.